This T cell receptor beta chain emerged from a study of regulatory T cells in long-lasting Graves disease. For TCR beta, libraries came from iRepertoire HTBI primers and Arm-PCR of CDR3 regions. One entry per CDR3 protein, called by TCRdb with MiXCR from the multiplex PCR reads. The sample lists a few hundred thousand distinct CDR3 sequences; about a sixth were seen once. This clonotype was observed a handful of times. The CDR3 has 15 amino acids. The V and J ends lost 2 bases and 4 bases respectively, with 15 bases between them. The time point: newly diagnosed GD, antithyroid drugs for less than 3 months. There was RNA extracted from PBMCs, and the TCR library was made from it. These data are also associated with another study on T cells in Graves' hyperthyroidism and ophthalmopathy.

The chain links TRBV12-3 or TRBV12-4 to TRBJ2-7; a possible D gene is TRBD1 (5 bases). The material sequenced was peripheral blood mononuclear cells (PBMCs), taken at new diagnosis, from a patient treated with antithyroid drugs. The TCR sequence derives from a woman aged 18-29 years with Graves disease. CDR3 protein: CASSLRQGGIYEQYF. CDR3 DNA: TGTGCCAGCAGTTTACGGCAGGGTGGAATATACGAGCAGTACTTC.